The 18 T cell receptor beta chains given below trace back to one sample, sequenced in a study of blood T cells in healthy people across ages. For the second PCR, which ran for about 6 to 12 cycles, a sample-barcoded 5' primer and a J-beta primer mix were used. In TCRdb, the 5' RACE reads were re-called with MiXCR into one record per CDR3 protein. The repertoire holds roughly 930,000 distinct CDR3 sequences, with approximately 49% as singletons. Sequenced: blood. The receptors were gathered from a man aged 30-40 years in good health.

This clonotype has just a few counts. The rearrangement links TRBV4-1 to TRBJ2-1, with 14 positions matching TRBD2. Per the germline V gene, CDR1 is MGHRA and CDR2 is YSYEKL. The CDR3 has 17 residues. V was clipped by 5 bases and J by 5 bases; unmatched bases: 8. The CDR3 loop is CASSFAGTSGGDNEQFF. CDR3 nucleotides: TGCGCCAGCAGCTTCGCCGGGACTAGCGGGGGAGACAATGAGCAGTTCTTC.

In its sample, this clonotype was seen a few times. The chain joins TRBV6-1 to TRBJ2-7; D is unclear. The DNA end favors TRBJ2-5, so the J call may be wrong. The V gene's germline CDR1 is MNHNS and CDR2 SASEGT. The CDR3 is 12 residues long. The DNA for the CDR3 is TGTGCCAGCAGACGGACCGAGGAGACCCAGTACTTC. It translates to CASRRTEETQYF.

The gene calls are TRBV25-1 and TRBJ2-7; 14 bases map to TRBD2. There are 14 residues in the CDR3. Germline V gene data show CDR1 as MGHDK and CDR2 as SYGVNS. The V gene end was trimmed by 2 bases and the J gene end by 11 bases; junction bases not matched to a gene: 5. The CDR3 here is CASSEPGLAGEEYF. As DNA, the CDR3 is TGTGCCAGCAGTGAACCGGGACTAGCGGGGGAGGAGTACTTC.

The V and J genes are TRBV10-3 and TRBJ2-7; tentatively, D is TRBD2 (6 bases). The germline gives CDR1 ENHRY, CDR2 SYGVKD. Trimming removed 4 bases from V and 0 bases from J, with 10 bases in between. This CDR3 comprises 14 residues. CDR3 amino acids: CAISGGASSYEQYF. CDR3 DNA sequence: TGTGCCATCAGTGGCGGGGCAAGCTCCTACGAGCAGTACTTC.

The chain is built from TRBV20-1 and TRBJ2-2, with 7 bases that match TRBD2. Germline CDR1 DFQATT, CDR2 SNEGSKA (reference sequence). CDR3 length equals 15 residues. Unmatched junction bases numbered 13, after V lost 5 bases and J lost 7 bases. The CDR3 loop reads CSAYSGARGIGELFF. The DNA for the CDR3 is TGCAGTGCTTACAGCGGGGCTCGGGGCATCGGGGAGCTGTTTTTT.

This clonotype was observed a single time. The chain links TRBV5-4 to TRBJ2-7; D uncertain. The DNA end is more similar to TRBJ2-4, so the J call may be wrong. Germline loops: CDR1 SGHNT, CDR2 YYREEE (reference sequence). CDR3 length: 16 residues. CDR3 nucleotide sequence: TGTGCCAGCAGCCCCCAAAACGGGCGGATGAAAAACATTCAGTACTTC. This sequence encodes CASSPQNGRMKNIQYF.

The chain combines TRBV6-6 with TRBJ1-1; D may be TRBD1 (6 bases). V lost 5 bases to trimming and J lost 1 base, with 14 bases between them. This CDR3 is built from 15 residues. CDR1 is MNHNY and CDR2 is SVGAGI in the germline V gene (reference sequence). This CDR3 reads CASSLVGDKNTEAFF. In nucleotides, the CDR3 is TGTGCCAGCAGTCTCGTGGGGGACAAGAACACTGAAGCTTTCTTT.

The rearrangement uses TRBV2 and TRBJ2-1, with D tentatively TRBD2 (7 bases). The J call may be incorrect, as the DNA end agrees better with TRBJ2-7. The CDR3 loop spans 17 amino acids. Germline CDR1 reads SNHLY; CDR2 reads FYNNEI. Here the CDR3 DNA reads TGTGCCAGCACACCCACCCCGGGGGGCCAAACCTACAATGAGCAGTACTTC. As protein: CASTPTPGGQTYNEQYF.

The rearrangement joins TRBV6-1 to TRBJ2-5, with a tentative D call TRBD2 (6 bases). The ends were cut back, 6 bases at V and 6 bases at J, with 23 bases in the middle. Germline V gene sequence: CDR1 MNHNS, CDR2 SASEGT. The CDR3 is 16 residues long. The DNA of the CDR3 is TGTGCCAGCAGCGACGTACAAGGAGGGAGGATGAAGACCCAGTACTTC. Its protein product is CASSDVQGGRMKTQYF.

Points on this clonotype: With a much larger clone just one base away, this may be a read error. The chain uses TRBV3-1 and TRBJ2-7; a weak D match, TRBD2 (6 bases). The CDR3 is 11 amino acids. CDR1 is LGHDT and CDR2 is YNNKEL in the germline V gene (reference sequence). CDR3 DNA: TGTACCAGCAGCGGGCCCTACGAGCAGTACTTC. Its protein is CTSSGPYEQYF.

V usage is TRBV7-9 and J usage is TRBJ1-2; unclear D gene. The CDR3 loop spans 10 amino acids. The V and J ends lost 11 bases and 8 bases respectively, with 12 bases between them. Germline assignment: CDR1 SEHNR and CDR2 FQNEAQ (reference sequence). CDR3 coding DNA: TGTGCCGGGAGCCTCGGGGGCTACACCTTC. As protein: CAGSLGGYTF. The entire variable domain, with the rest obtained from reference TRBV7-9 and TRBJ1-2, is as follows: DTGVSQNPRHKITKRGQNVTFRCDPISEHNRLYWYRQTLGQGPEFLTYFQNEAQLEKSRLLSDRFSAERPKGSFSTLEIQRTEQGDSAMYLCAGSLGGYTFGSGTRLTVV.

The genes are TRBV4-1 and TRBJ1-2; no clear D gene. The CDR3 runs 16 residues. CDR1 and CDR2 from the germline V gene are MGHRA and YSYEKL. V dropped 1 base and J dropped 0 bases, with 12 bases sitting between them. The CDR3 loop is CASSQANGQSNYGYTF. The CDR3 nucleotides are TGCGCCAGCAGCCAAGCCAACGGGCAATCTAACTATGGCTACACCTTC.

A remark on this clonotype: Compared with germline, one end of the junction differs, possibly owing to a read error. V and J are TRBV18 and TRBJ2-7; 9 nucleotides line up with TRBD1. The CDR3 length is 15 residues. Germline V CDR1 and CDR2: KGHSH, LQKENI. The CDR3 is CASSPPGQGPYEQYF. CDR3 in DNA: TGCGCCAGCAGCCCTCCGGGACAGGGACCCTACGAGCAGTACTTC.

The CDR3 protein is CASSLAGASGETQYF. CDR3 sequence (DNA): TGTGCCAGCAGTCTCGCGGGGGCGAGTGGGGAGACCCAGTACTTC. This chain links TRBV7-9 with TRBJ2-5; D possibly corresponds to TRBD2 (7 bases). The length of the CDR3 is 15 residues. V lost 6 bases, J lost 5 bases, and 19 bases lay in between. CDR1 is SEHNR and CDR2 is FQNEAQ in the germline V gene (reference sequence).

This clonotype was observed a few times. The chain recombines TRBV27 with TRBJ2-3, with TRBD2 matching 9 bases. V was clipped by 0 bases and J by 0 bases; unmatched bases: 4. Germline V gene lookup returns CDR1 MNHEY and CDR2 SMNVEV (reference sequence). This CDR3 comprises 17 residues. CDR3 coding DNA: TGTGCCAGCAGTTTATCGGCTAGCGGGACAAGCACAGATACGCAGTATTTT. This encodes CASSLSASGTSTDTQYF.

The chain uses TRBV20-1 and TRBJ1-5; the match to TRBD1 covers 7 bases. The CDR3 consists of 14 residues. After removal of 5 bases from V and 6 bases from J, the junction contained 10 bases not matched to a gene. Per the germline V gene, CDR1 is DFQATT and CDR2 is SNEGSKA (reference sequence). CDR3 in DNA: TGCAGTGCTCCGCGGGAAAGGGGGCTTCAGCCCCAGCATTTT. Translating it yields CSAPRERGLQPQHF.

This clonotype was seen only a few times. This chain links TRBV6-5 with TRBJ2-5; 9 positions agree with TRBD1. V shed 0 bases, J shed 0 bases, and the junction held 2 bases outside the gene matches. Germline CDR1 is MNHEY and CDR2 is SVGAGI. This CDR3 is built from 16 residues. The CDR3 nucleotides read TGTGCCAGCAGTTACTCAGGGACAGGGTACCAAGAGACCCAGTACTTC. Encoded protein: CASSYSGTGYQETQYF.

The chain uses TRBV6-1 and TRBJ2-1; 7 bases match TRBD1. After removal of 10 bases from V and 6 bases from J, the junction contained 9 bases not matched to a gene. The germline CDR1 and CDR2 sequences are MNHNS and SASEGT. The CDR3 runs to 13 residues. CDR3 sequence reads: CATLDRTFNEQFF. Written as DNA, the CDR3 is TGTGCCACCCTGGACAGGACGTTCAATGAGCAGTTCTTC.